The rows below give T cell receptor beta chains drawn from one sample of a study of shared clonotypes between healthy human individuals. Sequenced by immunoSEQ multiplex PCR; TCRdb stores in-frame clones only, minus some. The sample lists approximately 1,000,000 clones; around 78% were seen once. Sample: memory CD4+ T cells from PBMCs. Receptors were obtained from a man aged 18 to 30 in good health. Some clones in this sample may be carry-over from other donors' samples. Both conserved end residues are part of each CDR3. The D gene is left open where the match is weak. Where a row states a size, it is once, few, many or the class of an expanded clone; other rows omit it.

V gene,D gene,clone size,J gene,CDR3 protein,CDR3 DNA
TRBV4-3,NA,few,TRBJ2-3,CASSQAADLRDTQYF,TGCGCCAGCAGCCAAGCGGCGGACCTTCGAGATACGCAGTATTTT
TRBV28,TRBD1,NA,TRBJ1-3,CASSLGGQSPGNTIYF,TGTGCCAGCAGTTTGGGGGGACAGTCCCCCGGAAACACCATATATTTT
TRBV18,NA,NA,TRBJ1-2,CASSPGQQAYGYTF,TGTGCCAGCTCACCAGGTCAGCAAGCTTATGGCTACACCTTC
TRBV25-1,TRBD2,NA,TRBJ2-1,CASSVTTSGYSYNEQFF,TGTGCCAGCAGTGTCACTACTAGCGGCTACTCCTACAATGAGCAGTTCTTC
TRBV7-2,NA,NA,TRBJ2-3,CASSLDSGATDTQYF,TGTGCCAGCAGCTTAGATTCAGGGGCCACAGATACGCAGTATTTT
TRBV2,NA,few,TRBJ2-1,CASKAAAYNEQFF,TGTGCCAGCAAAGCGGCAGCCTACAATGAGCAGTTCTTC
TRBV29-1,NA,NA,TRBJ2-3,CSVEASTDTQYF,TGCAGCGTTGAGGCTAGCACAGATACGCAGTATTTT
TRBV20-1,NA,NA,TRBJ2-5,CSASPREAQYF,TGCAGTGCCTCCCCAAGAGAGGCCCAGTACTTC
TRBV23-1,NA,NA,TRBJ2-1,CASSPSGRPSPTTEQFF,TGCGCCAGCAGTCCATCAGGGCGGCCTAGCCCAACAACTGAGCAGTTCTTC
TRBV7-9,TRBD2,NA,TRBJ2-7,CASSLGTSGTYEQYF,TGTGCCAGCAGCCTCGGGACTAGCGGGACCTACGAGCAGTACTTC
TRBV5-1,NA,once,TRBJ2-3,CAGSIRGDRTDTQYF,TGCGCCGGATCGATACGCGGGGATCGCACAGATACGCAGTATTTT
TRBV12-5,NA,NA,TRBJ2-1,CASGYEVYNEQFF,TGTGCTAGTGGTTATGAAGTTTACAATGAGCAGTTCTTC
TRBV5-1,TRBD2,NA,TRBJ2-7,CASSFLRGANYEQYF,TGCGCCAGCAGCTTTTTGCGGGGGGCAAACTACGAGCAGTACTTC
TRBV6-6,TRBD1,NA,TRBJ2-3,CASRLQGITDTQYF,TGTGCCAGCAGACTACAGGGGATCACAGATACGCAGTATTTT
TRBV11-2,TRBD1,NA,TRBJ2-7,CASSLIRDRANEQYF,TGTGCCAGCAGCCTAATCCGGGACAGGGCCAACGAGCAGTACTTC
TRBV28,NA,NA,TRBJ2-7,CASSSPSATASYEQYF,TGTGCCAGCAGTTCTCCCAGCGCGACAGCCTCCTACGAGCAGTACTTC
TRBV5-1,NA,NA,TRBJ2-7,CASSSEVGMQSYEQYF,TGCGCCAGCAGCTCCGAGGTGGGTATGCAATCCTACGAGCAGTACTTC
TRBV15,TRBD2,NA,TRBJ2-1,CATSNGLAVYNEQFF,TGTGCCACCAGCAACGGACTAGCTGTCTACAATGAGCAGTTCTTC
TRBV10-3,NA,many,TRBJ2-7,CAISDRDEQYF,TGTGCCATCAGTGACAGGGACGAGCAGTACTTC
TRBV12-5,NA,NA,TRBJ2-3,CASAPRVPTDTQYF,TGTGCTAGTGCCCCCCGGGTACCCACAGATACGCAGTATTTT
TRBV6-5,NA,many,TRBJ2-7,CASSYSREREQYF,TGTGCCAGCAGTTACTCGAGGGAGAGAGAGCAGTACTTC
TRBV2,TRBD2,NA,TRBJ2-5,CASGTSGSPQETQYF,TGTGCCAGCGGGACTAGCGGTAGTCCCCAAGAGACCCAGTACTTC
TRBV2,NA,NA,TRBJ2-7,CASSGRGFYEQYF,TGTGCCAGCAGTGGGCGGGGCTTCTACGAGCAGTACTTC
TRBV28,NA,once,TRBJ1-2,CASSLAGLKLLQGYTF,TGTGCCAGCAGTTTAGCGGGACTAAAACTTTTGCAAGGCTACACCTTC
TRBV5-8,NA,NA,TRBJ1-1,CASSLGGEPRAFF,TGTGCCAGCAGCTTGGGGGGCGAGCCACGAGCTTTCTTT
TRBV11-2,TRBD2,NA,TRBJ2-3,CASSLDGGRVDTQYF,TGTGCCAGCAGCTTAGATGGCGGGAGGGTAGATACGCAGTATTTT
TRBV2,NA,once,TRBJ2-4,CASSQLAKNIQYF,TGTGCCAGCAGTCAACTAGCCAAAAACATTCAGTACTTC
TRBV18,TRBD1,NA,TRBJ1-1,CASSPGQVRGTEAFF,TGTGCCAGCTCACCGGGACAGGTTAGGGGCACTGAAGCTTTCTTT
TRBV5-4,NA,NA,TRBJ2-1,CASSYHGGTGATSGLGEQFF,TGTGCCAGCAGCTACCACGGCGGGACAGGTGCTACTAGCGGCCTGGGCGAGCAGTTCTTC
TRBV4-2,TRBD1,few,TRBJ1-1,CASSQGPRDRDSEAFF,TGTGCCAGCAGCCAAGGCCCCCGGGACAGGGATTCTGAAGCTTTCTTT
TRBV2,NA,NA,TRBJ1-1,CASTTTPMNTEAFF,TGTGCCAGCACCACGACTCCCATGAACACTGAAGCTTTCTTT
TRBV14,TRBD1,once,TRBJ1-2,CASSPRTGGRGYTF,TGTGCCAGCAGCCCACGGACAGGGGGAAGGGGCTACACCTTC
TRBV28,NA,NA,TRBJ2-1,CASRGTGKTYNEQFF,TGTGCCAGCAGGGGGACCGGTAAAACGTACAATGAGCAGTTCTTC
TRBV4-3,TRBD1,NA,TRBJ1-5,CASSPDRGQPQHF,TGCGCCAGCAGCCCGGACAGGGGTCAGCCCCAGCATTTT
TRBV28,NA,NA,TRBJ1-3,CASSLFGYIITSGNTIYF,TGTGCCAGCAGTTTATTCGGCTACATCATTACCTCTGGAAACACCATATATTTT
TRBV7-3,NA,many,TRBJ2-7,CASSPSPWGTSPHEQYF,TGTGCCAGCAGCCCAAGCCCGTGGGGCACTTCGCCCCACGAGCAGTACTTC
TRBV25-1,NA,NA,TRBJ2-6,CASSESGSGANVLTF,TGTGCCAGCAGTGAATCAGGCTCTGGGGCCAACGTCCTGACTTTC
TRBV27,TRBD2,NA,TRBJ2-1,CASSLIASGSDEQFF,TGTGCCAGCAGTTTAATTGCTAGCGGGAGCGACGAGCAGTTCTTC
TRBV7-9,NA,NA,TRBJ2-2,CASSLVGDLLTGELFF,TGTGCCAGCAGCTTAGTAGGGGACCTTCTCACCGGGGAGCTGTTTTTT
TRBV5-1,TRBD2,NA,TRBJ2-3,CASSLVGLAGGNTDTQYF,TGCGCCAGCAGCTTGGTCGGACTAGCGGGAGGAAACACAGATACGCAGTATTTT
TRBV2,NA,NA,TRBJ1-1,CARGGTGRNTEAFF,TGTGCCAGGGGAGGGACGGGACGGAACACTGAAGCTTTCTTT
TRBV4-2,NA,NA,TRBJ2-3,CASSQGGPARDTDTQYF,TGTGCCAGCAGCCAAGGCGGTCCAGCGAGGGACACAGATACGCAGTATTTT
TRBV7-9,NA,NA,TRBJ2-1,CASSSDDSSSYNEQFF,TGTGCCAGCAGCTCCGACGACTCGAGCTCCTACAATGAGCAGTTCTTC
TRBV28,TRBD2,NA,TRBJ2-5,CASRPQAGVQETQYF,TGTGCCAGCAGACCCCAAGCGGGAGTCCAAGAGACCCAGTACTTC
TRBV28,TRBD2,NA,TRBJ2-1,CASSGNPGTSGGSSYNEQFF,TGTGCCAGCAGTGGGAACCCGGGGACTAGCGGGGGAAGCTCCTACAATGAGCAGTTCTTC
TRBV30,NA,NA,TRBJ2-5,CAWSVIWTEKETQYF,TGTGCCTGGAGTGTTATCTGGACAGAGAAGGAGACCCAGTACTTC